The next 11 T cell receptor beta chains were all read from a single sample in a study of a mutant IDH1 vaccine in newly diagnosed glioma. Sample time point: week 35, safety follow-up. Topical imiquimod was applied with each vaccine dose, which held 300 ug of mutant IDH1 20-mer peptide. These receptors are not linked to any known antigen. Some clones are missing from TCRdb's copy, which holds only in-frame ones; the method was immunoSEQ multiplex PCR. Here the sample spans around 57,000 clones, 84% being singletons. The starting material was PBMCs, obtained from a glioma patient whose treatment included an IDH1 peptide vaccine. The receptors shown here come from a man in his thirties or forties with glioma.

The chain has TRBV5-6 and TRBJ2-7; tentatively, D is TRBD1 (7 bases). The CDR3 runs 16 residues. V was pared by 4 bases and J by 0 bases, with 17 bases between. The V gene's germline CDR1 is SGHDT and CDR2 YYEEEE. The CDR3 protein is CASSRGGRGDSYEQYF. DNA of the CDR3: TGTGCCAGCAGCCGTGGGGGCAGGGGGGACTCCTACGAGCAGTACTTC.

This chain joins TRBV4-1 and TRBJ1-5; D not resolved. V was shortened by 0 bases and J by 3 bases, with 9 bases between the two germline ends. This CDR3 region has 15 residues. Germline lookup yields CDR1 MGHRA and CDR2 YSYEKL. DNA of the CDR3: TGCGCCAGCAGCCAAGATGGCCAGTTCAATCAGCCCCAGCATTTT. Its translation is CASSQDGQFNQPQHF.

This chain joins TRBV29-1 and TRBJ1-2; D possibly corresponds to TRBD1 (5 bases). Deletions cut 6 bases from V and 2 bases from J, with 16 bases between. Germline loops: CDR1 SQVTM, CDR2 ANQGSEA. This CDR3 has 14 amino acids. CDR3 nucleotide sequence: TGCAGCGTCCCCTCCAAGACAGAGAACTATGGCTACACCTTC. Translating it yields CSVPSKTENYGYTF. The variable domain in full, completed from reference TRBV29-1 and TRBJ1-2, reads SAVISQKPSRDICQRGTSLTIQCQVDSQVTMMFWYRQQPGQSLTLIATANQGSEATYESGFVIDKFPISRPNLTFSTLTVSNMSPEDSSIYLCSVPSKTENYGYTFGSGTRLTVV.

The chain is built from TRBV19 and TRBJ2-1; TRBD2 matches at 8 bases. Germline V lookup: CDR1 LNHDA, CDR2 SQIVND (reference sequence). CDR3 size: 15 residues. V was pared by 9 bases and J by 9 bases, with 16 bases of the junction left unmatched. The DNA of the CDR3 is TGTGCCAGCCGTGGCGGGGCGGGGGGCTACGGTGAGCAGTTCTTC. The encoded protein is CASRGGAGGYGEQFF.

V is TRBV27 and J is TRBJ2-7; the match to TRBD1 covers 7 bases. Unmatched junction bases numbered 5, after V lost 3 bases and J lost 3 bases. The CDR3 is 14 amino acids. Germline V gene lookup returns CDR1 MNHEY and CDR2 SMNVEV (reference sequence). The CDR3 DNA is TGTGCCAGCAGTTTGAGACAGGGCTACTACGAGCAGTACTTC. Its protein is CASSLRQGYYEQYF.

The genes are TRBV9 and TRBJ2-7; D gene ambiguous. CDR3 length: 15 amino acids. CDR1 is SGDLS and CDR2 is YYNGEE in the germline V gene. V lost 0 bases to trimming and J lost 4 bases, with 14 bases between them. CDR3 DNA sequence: TGTGCCAGCAGCGTAGCTCGCAGCTTCGAGTACGAGCAGTACTTC. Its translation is CASSVARSFEYEQYF.

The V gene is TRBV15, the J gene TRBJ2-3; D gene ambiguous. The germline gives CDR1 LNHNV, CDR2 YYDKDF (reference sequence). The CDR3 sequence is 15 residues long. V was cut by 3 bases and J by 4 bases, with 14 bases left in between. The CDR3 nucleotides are TGTGCCACCAGCAGGTCAAGAGGCGAGGCAGATACGCAGTATTTT. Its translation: CATSRSRGEADTQYF.

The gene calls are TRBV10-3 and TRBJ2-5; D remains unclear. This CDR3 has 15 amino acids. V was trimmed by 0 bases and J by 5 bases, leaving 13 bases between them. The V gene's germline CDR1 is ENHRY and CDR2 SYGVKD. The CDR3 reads CAISESGGPYETQYF. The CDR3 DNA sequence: TGTGCCATCAGTGAGTCGGGTGGGCCGTATGAGACCCAGTACTTC.

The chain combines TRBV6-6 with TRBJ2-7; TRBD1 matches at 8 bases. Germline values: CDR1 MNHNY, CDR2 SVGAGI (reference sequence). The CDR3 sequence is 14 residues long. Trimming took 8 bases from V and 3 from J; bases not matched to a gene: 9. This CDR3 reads CASADQGAFYEQYF. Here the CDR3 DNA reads TGTGCCAGCGCAGATCAGGGGGCCTTCTACGAGCAGTACTTC.

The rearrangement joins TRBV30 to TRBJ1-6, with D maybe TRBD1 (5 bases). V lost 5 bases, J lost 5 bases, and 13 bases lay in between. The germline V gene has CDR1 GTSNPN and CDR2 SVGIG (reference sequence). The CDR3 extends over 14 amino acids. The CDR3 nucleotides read TGTGCCTGGCGGGACCTAGGGGATAATTCACCCCTCCACTTT. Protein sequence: CAWRDLGDNSPLHF.

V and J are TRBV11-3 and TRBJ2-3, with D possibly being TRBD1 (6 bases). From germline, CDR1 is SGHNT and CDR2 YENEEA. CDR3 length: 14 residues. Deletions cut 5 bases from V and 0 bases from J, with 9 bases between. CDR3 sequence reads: CASSRGQSTDTQYF. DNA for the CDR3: TGTGCCAGCAGCCGCGGACAGAGCACAGATACGCAGTATTTT.